A selection of T cell receptor beta chains follows, all from one sample in a study of T cells in lung cancer brain metastases. Sequenced by immunoSEQ multiplex PCR; TCRdb stores in-frame clones only, minus some. The table shows 4,400 or so clones, with 70% to 90% occurring only once. The specimen was tumor tissue from the primary lung tumor. The receptors originated from a woman aged 45-65 years with non-small cell lung cancer. CDR3s include the opening cysteine and the closing phenylalanine or tryptophan. D genes are given only for firm matches. Clone size appears in some rows only: once, few, many, or a class for an expanded clone.

j_call | v_call | clone_size | d_call | cdr3_aa | cdr3_nt
TRBJ1-3 | TRBV29-1 | NA | NA | CSVGLQGNSGNTIYF | TGCAGCGTCGGATTACAGGGAAACTCTGGAAACACCATATATTTT
TRBJ2-1 | TRBV29-1 | NA | TRBD2 | CSVAGTTSGDEQFF | TGCAGCGTTGCGGGAACTACTAGCGGGGATGAGCAGTTCTTC
TRBJ2-3 | TRBV5-6 | NA | NA | CASSWGLTSTDTQYF | TGTGCCAGCAGCTGGGGTCTTACTAGCACAGATACGCAGTATTTT
TRBJ2-2 | TRBV13 | NA | TRBD2 | CASSVSGRATGELFF | TGTGCCAGCAGCGTCAGCGGGAGGGCCACCGGGGAGCTGTTTTTT
TRBJ1-1 | TRBV11-3 | NA | NA | CASSLDLGTTEAFF | TGTGCCAGCAGCTTAGACCTGGGGACGACTGAAGCTTTCTTT
TRBJ1-1 | TRBV7-3 | NA | NA | CASSINRATEAFF | TGTGCCAGCAGCATAAACAGGGCTACTGAAGCTTTCTTT
TRBJ1-1 | TRBV10-1 | NA | NA | CASKSAWETEAFF | TGCGCCAGCAAATCTGCGTGGGAAACTGAAGCTTTCTTT
TRBJ1-5 | TRBV18 | NA | NA | CASSPSGQKNQPQHF | TGTGCCAGCTCACCATCAGGACAAAAAAATCAGCCCCAGCATTTT
TRBJ1-1 | TRBV5-1 | few | TRBD1 | CASSPRDRENTEAFF | TGCGCCAGCAGCCCTCGGGACAGGGAGAACACTGAAGCTTTCTTT
TRBJ1-4 | TRBV14 | NA | TRBD1 | CASSLRQGSEKLFF | TGTGCCAGCAGCCTACGACAGGGTAGTGAAAAACTGTTTTTT
TRBJ1-4 | TRBV15 | NA | NA | CATSWRGGEEKLFF | TGTGCCACCAGCTGGCGGGGGGGGGAGGAAAAACTGTTTTTT
TRBJ1-1 | TRBV2 | once | NA | CASSARRPQVAFF | TGTGCCAGCAGTGCCCGACGGCCACAGGTAGCTTTCTTT
TRBJ2-3 | TRBV5-4 | once | NA | CASSFPTDTQYF | TGTGCCAGCAGCTTCCCCACAGATACGCAGTATTTT